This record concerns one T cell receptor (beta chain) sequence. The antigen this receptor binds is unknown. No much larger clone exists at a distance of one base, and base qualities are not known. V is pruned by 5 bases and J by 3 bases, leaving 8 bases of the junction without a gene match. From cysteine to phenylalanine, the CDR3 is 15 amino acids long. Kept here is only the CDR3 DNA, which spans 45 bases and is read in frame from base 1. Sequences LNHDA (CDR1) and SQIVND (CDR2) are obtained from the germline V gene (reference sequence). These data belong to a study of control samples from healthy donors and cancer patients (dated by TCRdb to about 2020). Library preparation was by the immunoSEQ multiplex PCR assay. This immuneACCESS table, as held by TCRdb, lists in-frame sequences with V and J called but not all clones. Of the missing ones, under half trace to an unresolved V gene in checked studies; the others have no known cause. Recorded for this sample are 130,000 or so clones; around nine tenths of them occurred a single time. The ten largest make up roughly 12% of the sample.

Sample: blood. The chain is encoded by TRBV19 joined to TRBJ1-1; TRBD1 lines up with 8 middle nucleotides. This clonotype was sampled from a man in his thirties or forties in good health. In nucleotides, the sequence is TGTGCCAGTAGTGTCATGGACAGGGTAGACACTGAAGCTTTCTTT. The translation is CASSVMDRVDTEAFF.